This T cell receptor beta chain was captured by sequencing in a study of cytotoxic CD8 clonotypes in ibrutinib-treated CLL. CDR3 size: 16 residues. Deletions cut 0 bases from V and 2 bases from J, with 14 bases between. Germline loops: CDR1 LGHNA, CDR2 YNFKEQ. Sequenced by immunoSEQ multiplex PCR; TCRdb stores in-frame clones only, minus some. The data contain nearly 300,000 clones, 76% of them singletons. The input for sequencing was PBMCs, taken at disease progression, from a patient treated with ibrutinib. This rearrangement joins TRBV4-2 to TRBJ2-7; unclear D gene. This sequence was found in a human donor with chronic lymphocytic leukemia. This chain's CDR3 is CASSQDGAALTYEQYF. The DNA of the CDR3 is TGTGCCAGCAGCCAAGATGGAGCAGCTTTGACCTACGAGCAGTACTTC.